Below are 16 T cell receptor beta chains sequenced from a single sample in a study of shared clonotypes between healthy human individuals. Data came from immunoSEQ multiplex PCR; TCRdb stores just in-frame clones and leaves some out. The sample holds some 2,000,000 clones, 85% to 95% seen once. The sample consisted of naive CD4+ T cells sorted from blood. Subset of the sample: CD45RA+ positively selected. Every receptor here comes from a young man in good health.

The chain joins TRBV2 to TRBJ2-7, with 7 nucleotides matching TRBD2. The V gene's germline CDR1 is SNHLY and CDR2 FYNNEI. The CDR3 is made up of 15 amino acids. V lost 3 bases to trimming and J lost 1 base; unmatched junction nucleotides: 6. CDR3 residues: CASSDRASGSYEQYF. The CDR3 region has the DNA TGTGCCAGCAGTGATAGGGCTAGCGGTTCCTACGAGCAGTACTTC.

A note on this clone: Other nucleotide sequences from this sample produce the same CDR3. V usage is TRBV18 and J usage is TRBJ1-4; 7 bases map to TRBD1. This CDR3 is built from 14 residues. Germline CDR1 KGHSH, CDR2 LQKENI. The V and J ends lost 4 bases and 3 bases, in that order; junction bases with no gene match: 2. The CDR3 spells CASSRQGSNEKLFF. DNA of the CDR3: TGTGCCAGCTCACGACAGGGCTCTAATGAAAAACTGTTTTTT. The complete variable domain, with remaining parts taken from reference TRBV18 and TRBJ1-4, reads NAGVMQNPRHLVRRRGQEARLRCSPMKGHSHVYWYRQLPEEGLKFMVYLQKENIIDESGMPKERFSAEFPKEGPSILRIQQVVRGDSAAYFCASSRQGSNEKLFFGSGTQLSVL.

The V gene is TRBV30, the J gene TRBJ1-2; D might be TRBD1 (5 bases). The germline V gene encodes CDR1 GTSNPN and CDR2 SVGIG (reference sequence). V was shortened by 0 bases and J by 7 bases, with 12 bases between the two germline ends. This CDR3 region has 13 residues. The DNA of the CDR3 is TGTGCCTGGAGTGTAATAACAGGCGGTGGCTACACCTTC. Amino acids: CAWSVITGGGYTF.

This sequence joins TRBV12-5 and TRBJ2-2, with a weak D call TRBD1 (6 bases). This CDR3 has 16 amino acids. Germline values: CDR1 LGHNT, CDR2 FRNRAP. The germline V and J ends were trimmed by 7 bases and 4 bases, with 19 bases remaining between them. The CDR3 here is CASDSRQATSTGELFF. As DNA, the CDR3 is TGTGCTAGTGATTCAAGACAGGCAACCAGCACCGGGGAGCTGTTTTTT.

The V and J genes are TRBV7-9 and TRBJ1-1, with D possibly matching TRBD1 (6 bases). The germline V gene has CDR1 SEHNR and CDR2 FQNEAQ (reference sequence). This CDR3 has 12 amino acids. Trimming cost V 3 bases and J 8 bases, with 10 bases left between them. The CDR3 protein is CASSFGGLEAFF. The CDR3 bases are TGTGCCAGCAGCTTCGGGGGGCTAGAAGCTTTCTTT.

V is TRBV5-4 and J is TRBJ1-2; TRBD1 might be the D (6 bases). Trimming left V 2 bases short and J 0 bases short, with 14 bases between. Germline CDR1 reads SGHNT; CDR2 reads YYREEE (reference sequence). This CDR3 is 16 amino acids long. CDR3 residues: CASSFGDIRANYGYTF. For the CDR3, the DNA is TGTGCCAGCAGCTTCGGGGACATAAGAGCTAACTATGGCTACACCTTC.

The chain couples TRBV7-2 to TRBJ2-7; D is ambiguous. V was clipped by 2 bases and J by 0 bases, with 8 bases between them. The V gene's germline CDR1 is SGHTA and CDR2 FQGNSA. The CDR3 covers 14 residues. CDR3 residues: CASSLLTVSYEQYF. CDR3 nucleotide sequence: TGTGCCAGCAGCTTATTGACGGTCTCCTACGAGCAGTACTTC.

Notes on this clone: This sample includes further DNA sequences coding for the same CDR3. The chain is built from TRBV5-1 and TRBJ1-3; a possible D gene is TRBD1 (5 bases). Trimming removed 0 bases from V and 4 bases from J, with 5 bases in between. In germline, CDR1 is SGHRS, CDR2 YFSETQ. CDR3 length: 13 residues. The CDR3 sequence is CASSLDRGNTIYF. Written as DNA, the CDR3 is TGCGCCAGCAGCTTGGACAGGGGAAACACCATATATTTT.

This sequence joins TRBV29-1 and TRBJ1-2, with TRBD1 identical over 7 bases. V lost 7 bases, J lost 2 bases, and 7 bases stayed unmatched. Germline loops: CDR1 SQVTM, CDR2 ANQGSEA. The CDR3 runs 13 residues. CDR3 bases: TGCAGCGCAGCGACAGGGATCAACTATGGCTACACCTTC. Protein product: CSAATGINYGYTF.

Concerning this clone itself: Other DNA sequences within the sample encode an identical CDR3. The chain uses TRBV28 and TRBJ1-5, with 8 bases aligning to TRBD1. In germline, CDR1 is MDHEN, CDR2 SYDVKM. CDR3 length equals 15 residues. V gave up 6 bases and J gave up 2 bases; unmatched junction bases: 6. The CDR3 loop is CASSPPGQGNQPQHF. CDR3 sequence (DNA): TGTGCCAGCAGCCCTCCGGGACAGGGCAATCAGCCCCAGCATTTT.

The rearrangement links TRBV18 to TRBJ2-5; 7 nucleotides line up with TRBD1. CDR3 size: 16 residues. Trimming removed 3 bases from V and 2 bases from J; junction bases left unmatched: 9. Germline CDR1 is KGHSH and CDR2 is LQKENI. The CDR3 sequence is CASSPVAGTEQETQYF. The CDR3 DNA follows: TGTGCCAGCTCACCCGTAGCCGGGACAGAGCAAGAGACCCAGTACTTC.

CDR3 in amino acids: CASSEPHRKGPRNEKLFF. The CDR3 nucleotides are TGTGCCAGCAGTGAACCCCACAGAAAGGGGCCGAGGAATGAAAAACTGTTTTTT. The chain employs TRBV6-1 and TRBJ1-4, with D maybe TRBD1 (5 bases). Trimming stripped 2 bases from V and 5 bases from J, with 21 bases between. Germline CDR1 is MNHNS and CDR2 is SASEGT. The CDR3 runs to 18 residues.

The chain joins TRBV25-1 to TRBJ2-1; 13 positions match TRBD2. The CDR3 runs to 13 residues. V gave up 10 bases and J gave up 8 bases; unmatched junction bases: 5. Germline CDR1 MGHDK, CDR2 SYGVNS. The CDR3, as DNA: TGTGCCACTGGGACTAGCGGGATCTATGAGCAGTTCTTC. It is translated as CATGTSGIYEQFF.

This chain connects TRBV5-6 to TRBJ1-2, with 7 bases that match TRBD1. Per the germline V gene, CDR1 is SGHDT and CDR2 is YYEEEE. CDR3 length equals 15 residues. V lost 2 bases and J lost 2; bases outside the gene matches: 6. CDR3 amino acids: CASSFKEGANYGYTF. The CDR3 DNA follows: TGTGCCAGCAGCTTTAAGGAGGGGGCCAACTATGGCTACACCTTC.

The chain employs TRBV5-1 and TRBJ2-7, with 7 bases fitting TRBD1. CDR1 is SGHRS and CDR2 is YFSETQ in the germline V gene. The CDR3 consists of 15 residues. Unmatched junction bases numbered 10, after V lost 7 bases and J lost 0 bases. Here the CDR3 reads CASARGGTGSYEQYF. DNA for the CDR3: TGCGCCAGCGCCCGAGGGGGCACGGGCTCCTACGAGCAGTACTTC.

Note on this clone: Distinct nucleotide sequences in the sample also encode this CDR3. The J gene is TRBJ1-5, the V gene TRBV10-2; the D is unclear. The germline V and J ends were trimmed by 4 bases and 0 bases, with 4 bases remaining between them. Germline CDR1 is WSHSY and CDR2 is SAAADI. This CDR3 contains 13 residues. As DNA, the CDR3 is TGCGCCAGCAGTGGGGGTAGCAATCAGCCCCAGCATTTT. Amino acids: CASSGGSNQPQHF.